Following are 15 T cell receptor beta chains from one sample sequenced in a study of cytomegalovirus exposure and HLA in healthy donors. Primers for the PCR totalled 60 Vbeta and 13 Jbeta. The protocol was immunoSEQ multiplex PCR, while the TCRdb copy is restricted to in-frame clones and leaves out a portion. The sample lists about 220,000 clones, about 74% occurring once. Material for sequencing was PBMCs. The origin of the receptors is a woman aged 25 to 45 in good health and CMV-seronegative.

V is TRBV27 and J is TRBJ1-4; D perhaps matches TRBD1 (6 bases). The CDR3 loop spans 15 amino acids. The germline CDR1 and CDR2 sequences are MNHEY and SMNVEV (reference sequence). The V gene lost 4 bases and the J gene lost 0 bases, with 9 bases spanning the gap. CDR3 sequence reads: CASSWTAATNEKLFF. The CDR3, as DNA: TGTGCCAGCAGTTGGACAGCCGCAACTAATGAAAAACTGTTTTTT.

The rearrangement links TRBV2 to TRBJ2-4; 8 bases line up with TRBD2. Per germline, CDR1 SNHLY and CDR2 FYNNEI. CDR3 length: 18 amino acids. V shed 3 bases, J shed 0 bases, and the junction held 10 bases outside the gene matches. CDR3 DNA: TGTGCCAGCAGTGATCCAGCGGGAGCGTCCATAGCCAAAAACATTCAGTACTTC. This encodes CASSDPAGASIAKNIQYF. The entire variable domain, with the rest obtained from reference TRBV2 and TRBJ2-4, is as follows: EPEVTQTPSHQVTQMGQEVILRCVPISNHLYFYWYRQILGQKVEFLVSFYNNEISEKSEIFDDQFSVERPDGSNFTLKIRSTKLEDSAMYFCASSDPAGASIAKNIQYFGAGTRLSVL.

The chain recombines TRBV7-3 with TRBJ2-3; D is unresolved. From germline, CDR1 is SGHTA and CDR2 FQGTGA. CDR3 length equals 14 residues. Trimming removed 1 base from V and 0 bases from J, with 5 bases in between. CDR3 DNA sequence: TGTGCCAGCAGCTTAAGTCATAGCACAGATACGCAGTATTTT. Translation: CASSLSHSTDTQYF.

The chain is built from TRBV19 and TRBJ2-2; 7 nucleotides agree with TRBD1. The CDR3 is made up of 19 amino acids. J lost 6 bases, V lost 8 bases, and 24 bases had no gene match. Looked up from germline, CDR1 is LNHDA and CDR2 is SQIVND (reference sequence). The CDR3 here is CASFGFNRDSGLQPGELFF. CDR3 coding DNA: TGTGCCAGTTTCGGGTTTAACCGGGACAGTGGTTTGCAACCCGGGGAGCTGTTTTTT.

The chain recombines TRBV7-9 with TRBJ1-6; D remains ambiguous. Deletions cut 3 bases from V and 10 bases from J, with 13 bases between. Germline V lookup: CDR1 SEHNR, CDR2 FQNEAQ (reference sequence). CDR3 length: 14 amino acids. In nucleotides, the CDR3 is TGTGCCAGCAGCTTTGGTGGAGAGGGATCACCCCTCCACTTT. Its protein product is CASSFGGEGSPLHF.

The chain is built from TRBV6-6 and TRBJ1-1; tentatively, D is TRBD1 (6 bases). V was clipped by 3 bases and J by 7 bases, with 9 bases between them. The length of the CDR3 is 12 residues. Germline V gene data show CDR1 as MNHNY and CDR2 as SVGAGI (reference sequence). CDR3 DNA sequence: TGTGCCAGCAGTTATACAGGGTATGAAGCTTTCTTT. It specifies CASSYTGYEAFF.

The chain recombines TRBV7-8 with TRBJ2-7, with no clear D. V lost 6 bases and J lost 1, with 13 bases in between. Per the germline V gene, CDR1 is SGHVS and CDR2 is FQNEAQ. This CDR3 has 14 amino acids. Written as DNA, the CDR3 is TGTGCCAGCAGTCAGTACGACGGGTCCTACGAGCAGTACTTC. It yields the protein CASSQYDGSYEQYF.

CDR3 sequence: CASSLAAGMYEQYF. CDR3 DNA sequence: TGCGCCAGCAGCTTGGCGGCAGGGATGTACGAGCAGTACTTC. The rearrangement uses TRBV5-1 and TRBJ2-7; D might be TRBD1 (5 bases). The ends were cut back, 0 bases at V and 4 bases at J, with 11 bases in the middle. The germline V gene has CDR1 SGHRS and CDR2 YFSETQ. The CDR3 totals 14 residues.

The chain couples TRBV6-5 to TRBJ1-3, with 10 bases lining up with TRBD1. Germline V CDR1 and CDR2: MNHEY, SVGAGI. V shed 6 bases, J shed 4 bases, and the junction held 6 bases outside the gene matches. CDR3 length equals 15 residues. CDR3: CASSPDRGRGNTIYF. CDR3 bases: TGTGCCAGCAGCCCCGACAGGGGGCGAGGAAACACCATATATTTT.

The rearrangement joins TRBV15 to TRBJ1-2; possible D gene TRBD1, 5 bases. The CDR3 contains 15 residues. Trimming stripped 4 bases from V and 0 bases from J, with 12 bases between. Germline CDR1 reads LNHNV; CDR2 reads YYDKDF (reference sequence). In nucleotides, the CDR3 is TGTGCCACCAGCACCCGACAGAGCTCTAACTATGGCTACACCTTC. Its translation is CATSTRQSSNYGYTF.

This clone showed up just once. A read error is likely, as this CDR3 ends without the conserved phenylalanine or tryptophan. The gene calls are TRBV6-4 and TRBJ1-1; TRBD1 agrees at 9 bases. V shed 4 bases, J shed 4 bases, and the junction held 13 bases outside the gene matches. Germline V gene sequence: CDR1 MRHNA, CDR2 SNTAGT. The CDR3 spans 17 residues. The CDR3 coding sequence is TGTGCCAGCAGTGCCCCGGGACAGGGTTTTATGGCCACTGAAGCTTTCTTG. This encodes CASSAPGQGFMATEAFL.

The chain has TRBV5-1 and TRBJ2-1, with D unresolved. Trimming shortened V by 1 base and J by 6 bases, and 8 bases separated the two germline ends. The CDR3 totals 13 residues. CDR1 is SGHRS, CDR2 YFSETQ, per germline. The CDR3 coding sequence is TGCGCCAGCAGCTTGACTAACACCAATGAGCAGTTCTTC. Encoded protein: CASSLTNTNEQFF.

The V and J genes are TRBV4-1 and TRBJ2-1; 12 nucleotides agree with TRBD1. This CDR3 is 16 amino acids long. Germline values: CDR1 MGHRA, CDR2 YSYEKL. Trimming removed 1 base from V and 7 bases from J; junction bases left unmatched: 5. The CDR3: CASSQGGTGGMNEQFF. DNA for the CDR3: TGCGCCAGCAGCCAAGGCGGGACAGGGGGCATGAATGAGCAGTTCTTC.

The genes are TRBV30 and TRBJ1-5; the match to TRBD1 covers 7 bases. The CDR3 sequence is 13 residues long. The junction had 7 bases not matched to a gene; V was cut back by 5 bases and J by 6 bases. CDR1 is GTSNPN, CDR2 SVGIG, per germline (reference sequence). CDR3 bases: TGTGCCTGGGATACAGGGGAAGGTCAGCCCCAGCATTTT. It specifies CAWDTGEGQPQHF.

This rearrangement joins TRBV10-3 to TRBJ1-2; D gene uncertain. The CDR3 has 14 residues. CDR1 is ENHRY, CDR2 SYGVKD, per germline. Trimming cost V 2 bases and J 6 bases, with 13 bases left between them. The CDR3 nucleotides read TGTGCCATCAGTGAGCCGGTCCTGAGTGATGGCTACACCTTC. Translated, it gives CAISEPVLSDGYTF.